This is a list of T cell receptor beta chains from one sample in a study of blood T cell repertoires in COVID-19. The protocol was immunoSEQ multiplex PCR, while the TCRdb copy is restricted to in-frame clones and leaves out a portion. Among hundreds of thousands of clones listed, roughly 91% were seen once. Input material: peripheral blood. Receptors originate from a woman aged 45-65 years with COVID-19, enrolled during active disease. Each CDR3 is given with its conserved first and last residue. The order of the fields is V gene, J gene, D gene, clone size, CDR3 DNA, CDR3 protein. A D gene is named only where the DNA matches it firmly. Size tells how often a clone was seen (once, few, many) or the class of an expanded clone, and some rows leave it out.

v_call: TRBV9; j_call: TRBJ2-3; d_call: TRBD2; clone_size: .; cdr3_nt: TGTGCCAGCAGCGCGGGACTAGCGGGGGGCACAGATACGCAGTATTTT; cdr3_aa: CASSAGLAGGTDTQYF
v_call: TRBV24-1; j_call: TRBJ2-2; d_call: TRBD1; clone_size: .; cdr3_nt: TGTGCCACCAGTGATCAGGGACAGGGCGAAACCGGGGAGCTGTTTTTT; cdr3_aa: CATSDQGQGETGELFF
v_call: TRBV6-5; j_call: TRBJ1-5; d_call: TRBD1; clone_size: .; cdr3_nt: TGTGCCATATGGCCGCAGGGGGGAAATCAGCCCCAGCATTTT; cdr3_aa: CAIWPQGGNQPQHF
v_call: TRBV6-6; j_call: TRBJ1-3; d_call: .; clone_size: once; cdr3_nt: TGTGCCAGCAGTCTTTCAAGTTGGGGAGATCATGGAAACACCATATATTTT; cdr3_aa: CASSLSSWGDHGNTIYF
v_call: TRBV19; j_call: TRBJ1-1; d_call: .; clone_size: .; cdr3_nt: TGTGCCAGTAGTCCCGAATCCCGGAGGAACACTGAAGCTTTCTTT; cdr3_aa: CASSPESRRNTEAFF
v_call: TRBV6-5; j_call: TRBJ2-7; d_call: .; clone_size: .; cdr3_nt: TGTGCCAGCAGGGCCACGTCAGGGCCCGAGCAGTACTTC; cdr3_aa: CASRATSGPEQYF
v_call: TRBV30; j_call: TRBJ1-2; d_call: .; clone_size: once; cdr3_nt: TGTGCCTGGACCCGTGACAGATTCTATGGCTACACCTTC; cdr3_aa: CAWTRDRFYGYTF
v_call: TRBV6-5; j_call: TRBJ1-2; d_call: .; clone_size: .; cdr3_nt: TGTGCCAGCACCAGGGGAGGGACCCGGCCTGGCTACACCTTC; cdr3_aa: CASTRGGTRPGYTF
v_call: TRBV11-2; j_call: TRBJ2-7; d_call: TRBD2; clone_size: .; cdr3_nt: TGTGCCAGTGTACTAGCGGGGATATCCTACGAGCAGTACTTC; cdr3_aa: CASVLAGISYEQYF
v_call: TRBV19; j_call: TRBJ1-2; d_call: .; clone_size: .; cdr3_nt: TGTGCCACCAAGGATCAGGTGAAGGGGTATGGCTACACCTTC; cdr3_aa: CATKDQVKGYGYTF
v_call: TRBV19; j_call: TRBJ2-3; d_call: .; clone_size: .; cdr3_nt: TGTGCCAGTAGTATAGGTGGAGGGGATACGCAGTATTTT; cdr3_aa: CASSIGGGDTQYF
v_call: TRBV20-1; j_call: TRBJ2-1; d_call: .; clone_size: .; cdr3_nt: TGCAGTGCTAGGCGGTACAATGAGCAGTTCTTC; cdr3_aa: CSARRYNEQFF
v_call: TRBV19; j_call: TRBJ1-6; d_call: .; clone_size: .; cdr3_nt: TGTGCCAGTAGTGGCCCAACAGGTACCCTCCACTTT; cdr3_aa: CASSGPTGTLHF
v_call: TRBV5-1; j_call: TRBJ2-2; d_call: TRBD2; clone_size: few; cdr3_nt: TGCGCCAGCAGCCCTAGGACTAGCGGGGCTACGAACACCGGGGAGCTGTTTTTT; cdr3_aa: CASSPRTSGATNTGELFF
v_call: TRBV3-1/TRBV3-2; j_call: TRBJ2-2; d_call: .; clone_size: .; cdr3_nt: TGTGCCAGCACCAACCAGGGGTACACCGGGGAGCTGTTTTTT; cdr3_aa: CASTNQGYTGELFF
v_call: TRBV11-2; j_call: TRBJ1-2; d_call: .; clone_size: .; cdr3_nt: TGTGCCAGCAGCTTAGACAGTTATGGCTACACCTTC; cdr3_aa: CASSLDSYGYTF
v_call: TRBV7-9; j_call: TRBJ1-4; d_call: .; clone_size: .; cdr3_nt: TGTGCCAGCAGCCGTACGAACAGGGTTACTGAAAAACTGTTTTTT; cdr3_aa: CASSRTNRVTEKLFF
v_call: TRBV3-1/TRBV3-2; j_call: TRBJ2-3; d_call: TRBD1; clone_size: once; cdr3_nt: TGTGCCAGCAGCCAAGGCCATGGGACAGGGGTCACAGATACGCAGTATTTT; cdr3_aa: CASSQGHGTGVTDTQYF
v_call: TRBV5-4; j_call: TRBJ2-7; d_call: .; clone_size: once; cdr3_nt: TGTGCCAGCAGCCGTCTTAGCTCCTACGAGCAGTACTTC; cdr3_aa: CASSRLSSYEQYF
v_call: TRBV4-1; j_call: TRBJ1-1; d_call: TRBD1; clone_size: .; cdr3_nt: TGCGCCAGCAGGCCGCCGGGACAGGGGAACACTGAAGCTTTCTTT; cdr3_aa: CASRPPGQGNTEAFF
v_call: TRBV18; j_call: TRBJ1-6; d_call: .; clone_size: few; cdr3_nt: TGTGCCAGCTCACCGCCAGATTCACCCCTCCACTTT; cdr3_aa: CASSPPDSPLHF
v_call: TRBV27; j_call: TRBJ2-1; d_call: TRBD2; clone_size: .; cdr3_nt: TGTGCCAGCAGCGTAGCGGGTTGGAGCTCCTACAATGAGCAGTTCTTC; cdr3_aa: CASSVAGWSSYNEQFF
v_call: TRBV5-1; j_call: TRBJ2-2; d_call: .; clone_size: .; cdr3_nt: TGCGCCAGCAGCTTGGTACCCAGGGCTTGGGGGGAGCTGTTTTTT; cdr3_aa: CASSLVPRAWGELFF
v_call: TRBV5-6; j_call: TRBJ2-1; d_call: TRBD2; clone_size: once; cdr3_nt: TGTGCCAGCAGCTCCGGACTAGCGGGGTGGGAGGAGCAGTTCTTC; cdr3_aa: CASSSGLAGWEEQFF
v_call: TRBV5-1; j_call: TRBJ1-2; d_call: TRBD1; clone_size: once; cdr3_nt: TGCGCCAGCAGCTTTGGACAGGGGCCTTGGGATGGCTACACCTTC; cdr3_aa: CASSFGQGPWDGYTF
v_call: TRBV27; j_call: TRBJ1-1; d_call: .; clone_size: .; cdr3_nt: TGTGCCAGCAGTTTAGCCGGGATCACTGAAGCTTTCTTT; cdr3_aa: CASSLAGITEAFF
v_call: TRBV30; j_call: TRBJ1-5; d_call: .; clone_size: few; cdr3_nt: TGTGCCTGGAGGGAGGGGCGCAATCAGCCCCAGCATTTT; cdr3_aa: CAWREGRNQPQHF
v_call: TRBV28; j_call: TRBJ2-3; d_call: TRBD2; clone_size: .; cdr3_nt: TGTGCCAGCAGTCCCTTTAGCGGGTCCGTGGTGTATACGCAGTATTTT; cdr3_aa: CASSPFSGSVVYTQYF
v_call: TRBV7-8; j_call: TRBJ1-5; d_call: TRBD1; clone_size: .; cdr3_nt: TGTGCCAGCAGCCAGCGGGACAGGGGGGAGCCCCAGCATTTT; cdr3_aa: CASSQRDRGEPQHF
v_call: TRBV29-1; j_call: TRBJ1-2; d_call: .; clone_size: .; cdr3_nt: TGCAGCGCAGGAGGACTCTCTTCGGCCAACTATGGCTACACCTTC; cdr3_aa: CSAGGLSSANYGYTF
v_call: TRBV2; j_call: TRBJ2-1; d_call: .; clone_size: .; cdr3_nt: TGTGCCAGCACACAGGGTGGGGGGGCCCCTCGGAATGAGCAGTTCTTC; cdr3_aa: CASTQGGGAPRNEQFF
v_call: TRBV15; j_call: TRBJ1-5; d_call: .; clone_size: .; cdr3_nt: TGTGCCACCAGCAGAGAAACAGCCTTAGGCGGCAATCAGCCCCAGCATTTT; cdr3_aa: CATSRETALGGNQPQHF
v_call: TRBV18; j_call: TRBJ1-1; d_call: .; clone_size: .; cdr3_nt: TGTGCCAGCTCACCACCGGGGACTATCTCCGCTGAAGCTTTCTTT; cdr3_aa: CASSPPGTISAEAFF
v_call: TRBV5-5; j_call: TRBJ1-2; d_call: .; clone_size: few; cdr3_nt: TGTGCCAGCAGCTTCCGCCCGGGCCCAGGGGAAAATGGCTACACCTTC; cdr3_aa: CASSFRPGPGENGYTF
v_call: TRBV29-1; j_call: TRBJ2-7; d_call: .; clone_size: .; cdr3_nt: TGCAGCGCCAGGGGCCCAAGCTCCTACGAGCAGTACTTC; cdr3_aa: CSARGPSSYEQYF
v_call: TRBV27; j_call: TRBJ1-2; d_call: .; clone_size: once; cdr3_nt: TGTGCCAGCGGAATAATACAGGGAGGGGCGTATGGCTACACCTTC; cdr3_aa: CASGIIQGGAYGYTF
v_call: TRBV30; j_call: TRBJ1-5; d_call: .; clone_size: .; cdr3_nt: TGTGCCTGGAGTAGGGGGTCGGGTACTCAGCCCCAGCATTTT; cdr3_aa: CAWSRGSGTQPQHF